This passage covers 24 T cell receptor beta chains from one sample sequenced in a study of T cells in Graves' hyperthyroidism and ophthalmopathy. TCR beta CDR3 region amplification was performed from RNA transcripts. First-round RT-PCR with HTBI primers amplified the TCR CDR3 region. TCRdb reprocessed the multiplex PCR reads with MiXCR, giving one entry per CDR3 protein. The sample lists more than 650,000 distinct CDR3 sequences, about 14% seen once, with around 9.6% in the top ten. The sample was blood. Receptors originate from a woman aged 18-35 years with Graves' hyperthyroidism.

This clonotype was picked up many times. The V call is TRBV30, the J call TRBJ1-1; 8 bases are a match to TRBD1. The germline gives CDR1 GTSNPN, CDR2 SVGIG (reference sequence). The CDR3 extends over 15 amino acids. V lost 2 bases, J lost 0 bases, and 5 bases stayed unmatched. Written as DNA, the CDR3 is TGTGCCTGGAGTCGTCAGGGGGCAATGAACACTGAAGCTTTCTTT. It yields the protein CAWSRQGAMNTEAFF. The full variable domain, in which reference TRBV30 and TRBJ1-1 provide the parts outside the CDR3, is SQTIHQWPATLVQPVGSPLSLECTVEGTSNPNLYWYRQAAGRGLQLLFYSVGIGQISSEVPQNLSASRPQDRQFILSSKKLLLSDSGFYLCAWSRQGAMNTEAFFGQGTRLTVV.

This clonotype was detected a few times. The chain combines TRBV12-3 or TRBV12-4 with TRBJ1-5; no firm D call. CDR3 size: 14 residues. Trimming cost V 3 bases and J 1 base, with 7 bases left between them. CDR3 DNA sequence: TGTGCCAGCAGTTTTTTAAGAAGCAATCAGCCCCAGCATTTT. It specifies CASSFLRSNQPQHF.

This clonotype was observed at least ten times. The V and J genes are TRBV11-2 and TRBJ1-2; 7 bases are shared with TRBD1. The CDR3 runs 13 residues. The germline gives CDR1 SGHAT, CDR2 FQNNGV. Trimming took 5 bases from V and 8 from J; bases not matched to a gene: 8. The CDR3 DNA is TGTGCCAGCAGCCACACAAACAGGGGCGGCTACACCTTC. Translation: CASSHTNRGGYTF.

V is TRBV4-1 and J is TRBJ1-4; TRBD1 aligns across 9 bases. The V segment lost 3 bases and the J segment 7 bases; nucleotides outside the gene matches: 3. The CDR3 has 14 amino acids. The germline V gene encodes CDR1 MGHRA and CDR2 YSYEKL. CDR3 amino acids: CASSQTGQGEKLFF. In DNA, the CDR3 is TGCGCCAGCAGCCAGACGGGACAGGGTGAAAAACTGTTTTTT.

This clonotype showed up just a few times. This chain connects TRBV14 to TRBJ2-7, with D possibly being TRBD1 (6 bases). Germline V lookup: CDR1 SGHDN, CDR2 FVKESK. The CDR3 totals 14 residues. Trimming stripped 3 bases from V and 5 bases from J, with 14 bases between. In DNA, the CDR3 is TGTGCCAGCAGCCACCCGTCAGGGGCCAACGAGCAGTACTTC. It yields the protein CASSHPSGANEQYF.

This clonotype was seen repeatedly, ten times or more. CDR3 loop: CAWTQNVVTNTGELFF. CDR3 coding DNA: TGTGCCTGGACCCAAAACGTGGTTACGAACACCGGGGAGCTGTTTTTT. This chain uses TRBV30 with TRBJ2-2; D remains ambiguous. Trimming took 4 bases from V and 0 from J, leaving 15 bases between them. The CDR3 is 16 residues long. Germline V lookup: CDR1 GTSNPN, CDR2 SVGIG (reference sequence).

In its sample, this clonotype was seen many times. The chain's CDR3 is CASSWDRGDEQYF. The CDR3 bases are TGTGCCAGCTCATGGGACAGGGGTGACGAGCAGTACTTC. The J gene is TRBJ2-7, the V gene TRBV18; TRBD1 aligns across 10 bases. Germline V gene lookup returns CDR1 KGHSH and CDR2 LQKENI. The CDR3 has 13 residues. J gave up 5 bases and V 5 bases, and 3 bases lay outside the gene matches.

This clonotype appeared many times. Here the CDR3 DNA reads TGTGCCAGCAGCTTCCGGACAGGGGCTGGGGCCAACGTCCTGACTTTC. The encoded protein is CASSFRTGAGANVLTF. The V call is TRBV7-2, the J call TRBJ2-6, with 9 bases matching TRBD1. Germline V gives CDR1 SGHTA, CDR2 FQGNSA. The CDR3 has 16 residues. The J segment lost 2 bases and the V segment lost 3 bases, leaving 2 bases of the junction unmatched.

V usage is TRBV12-3 or TRBV12-4 and J usage is TRBJ1-1; D not resolved. The length of the CDR3 is 12 residues. V dropped 1 base and J dropped 11 bases, with 11 bases sitting between them. The CDR3 DNA is TGTGCCAGCAGTTTAGGGTCCCCCGGGGCTTTCTTT. This translates into CASSLGSPGAFF.

Worth noting for this clonotype: The junction departs from the called germline gene at one end, perhaps through a read error. This chain uses TRBV11-2 with TRBJ1-3; a weak D match, TRBD1 (5 bases). CDR1 is SGHAT and CDR2 is FQNNGV in the germline V gene. The CDR3 is made up of 12 amino acids. The CDR3 nucleotides are TGTGCCAGCAGCCCCACAGGAAACACCATACATTTT. This encodes CASSPTGNTIHF.

This clonotype has at least ten counts. V gene TRBV12-3 or TRBV12-4 combines with J gene TRBJ2-3, with D tentatively TRBD1 (5 bases). This CDR3 has 11 residues. The ends were cut back, 8 bases at V and 6 bases at J, with 9 bases in the middle. The CDR3 DNA follows: TGTGCCAGCCGGTCAGGGGATACGCAGTATTTT. Translation: CASRSGDTQYF.

The table lists this clonotype with many counts. This chain links TRBV20-1 with TRBJ1-1, with 7 bases fitting TRBD1. The J segment lost 1 base and the V segment lost 6 bases, leaving 8 bases of the junction unmatched. CDR1 is DFQATT, CDR2 SNEGSKA, per germline (reference sequence). CDR3 length: 14 amino acids. CDR3 nucleotide sequence: TGCAGTGCCGCGGGGACAGTTGAGAACACTGAAGCTTTCTTT. It specifies CSAAGTVENTEAFF.

This clonotype showed up just a few times. The chain uses TRBV6-1 and TRBJ2-3; possibly TRBD1 or TRBD2 for D (6 bases each). The CDR3 loop spans 16 amino acids. CDR1 and CDR2 (germline): MNHNS, SASEGT. V was clipped by 5 bases and J by 4 bases, with 19 bases between them. The CDR3 DNA reads as TGTGCCAGCAGTTATCACGTTACGGGGGCCCCAGATACGCAGTATTTT. Amino acid sequence: CASSYHVTGAPDTQYF.

The chain carries TRBV7-2 and TRBJ2-1; 13 nucleotides match TRBD2. V lost 4 bases to trimming and J lost 3 bases; unmatched junction nucleotides: 6. The germline V gene encodes CDR1 SGHTA and CDR2 FQGNSA. The CDR3 is made up of 17 amino acids. DNA for the CDR3: TGTGCCAGCAGCTCGATCGGGACTAGCGGGAACTACAATGAGCAGTTCTTC. It yields the protein CASSSIGTSGNYNEQFF.

The V call is TRBV6-5, the J call TRBJ2-6; D uncertain. The germline V gene has CDR1 MNHEY and CDR2 SVGAGI. The CDR3 totals 16 residues. Deletions cut 0 bases from V and 0 bases from J, with 6 bases between. The CDR3 sequence is CASSYSRSSGANVLTF. CDR3 coding DNA: TGTGCCAGCAGTTACTCGAGGTCCTCTGGGGCCAACGTCCTGACTTTC.

This clonotype was seen ten or more times. The chain has TRBV4-3 and TRBJ1-2, with no clear D. Germline CDR1 reads LGHNA; CDR2 reads YSLEER. The V gene lost 0 bases and the J gene lost 1 base, with 3 bases spanning the gap. The CDR3 has 13 residues. The CDR3 sequence: CASSQDSNYGYTF. CDR3 DNA sequence: TGCGCCAGCAGCCAAGACAGTAACTATGGCTACACCTTC.

The rearrangement links TRBV20-1 to TRBJ2-7; D is tentatively TRBD1 or TRBD2 (5 bases each). Trimming left V 6 bases short and J 3 bases short, with 12 bases between. Germline values: CDR1 DFQATT, CDR2 SNEGSKA (reference sequence). This CDR3 comprises 12 residues. CDR3 residues: CSARGDFYEQYF. The CDR3 nucleotides are TGCAGTGCGCGAGGGGATTTCTACGAGCAGTACTTC.

The rearrangement uses TRBV15 and TRBJ1-1, with D perhaps TRBD1 (6 bases). The germline V gene encodes CDR1 LNHNV and CDR2 YYDKDF (reference sequence). The CDR3 is made up of 15 amino acids. Trimming took off 5 bases at V and 0 bases at J, with 13 bases between the two ends. The CDR3 DNA follows: TGTGCCACCAGCGCCCGACAGGAGATGAACACTGAAGCTTTCTTT. Translating it yields CATSARQEMNTEAFF.

This clonotype was found a few times. One end of the junction does not line up with germline, which may come from a read error. This chain links TRBV20-1 with TRBJ2-5, with D possibly TRBD2 on 5 matching bases. Germline V gives CDR1 DFQATT, CDR2 SNEGSKA (reference sequence). CDR3 size: 14 residues. This CDR3 is CSTRAPLGQETQYF. The CDR3 DNA sequence: TGCAGTACTAGAGCCCCCCTAGGACAAGAGACCCAGTACTTC.

This clonotype was recorded many times. This rearrangement joins TRBV6-1 to TRBJ2-2, with TRBD1 as a possible D gene (6 bases). The CDR3 has 12 residues. Germline values: CDR1 MNHNS, CDR2 SASEGT. V lost 11 bases and J 3 bases, leaving 10 bases between the germline ends. CDR3 nucleotide sequence: TGTGCCGAACAGGGTTACACCGGGGAGCTGTTTTTT. It translates to CAEQGYTGELFF.

This clonotype was seen just once. The chain combines TRBV9 with TRBJ1-2; D unresolved. This CDR3 has 15 residues. Germline V CDR1 and CDR2: SGDLS, YYNGEE. Between the trimmed V and J ends, which lost 0 bases and 5 bases, there was a span of 14 bases. The CDR3 coding sequence is TGTGCCAGCAGCGTAGAGACGGGATTGAATTATGGCTACACCTTC. Residues: CASSVETGLNYGYTF.

V usage is TRBV14 and J usage is TRBJ2-5, with 7 bases aligning to TRBD2. CDR3 length equals 15 residues. CDR1 and CDR2 from the germline V gene are SGHDN and FVKESK. V was clipped by 3 bases and J by 5 bases; unmatched bases: 9. The chain's CDR3 is CASSHLLGGSETQYF. DNA for the CDR3: TGTGCCAGCAGCCACCTACTTGGCGGGAGCGAGACCCAGTACTTC.

The rearrangement uses TRBV14 and TRBJ2-2, with D perhaps TRBD2 (5 bases). Germline CDR1 reads SGHDN; CDR2 reads FVKESK. The CDR3 covers 16 residues. Trimming shortened V by 3 bases and J by 6 bases, and 17 bases separated the two germline ends. DNA for the CDR3: TGTGCCAGCAGCCATCTTTACGGGAAAGGTCCCGGGGAGCTGTTTTTT. It encodes CASSHLYGKGPGELFF.

This clonotype was seen more than once but under ten times. V and J are TRBV2 and TRBJ2-7, with D possibly being TRBD1 (5 bases). Germline lookup yields CDR1 SNHLY and CDR2 FYNNEI. Trimming removed 8 bases from V and 4 bases from J, with 12 bases in between. The CDR3 runs 12 residues. The CDR3 reads CASATTGYEQYF. For the CDR3, the DNA is TGTGCCAGCGCTACCACAGGATACGAGCAGTACTTC.